The 30 T cell receptor beta chains reported below all come from one sample, sequenced in a study of blood T cell repertoires in COVID-19. Assay: immunoSEQ multiplex PCR; the TCRdb copy retains only in-frame clones and omits some. The profile shows roughly 300,000 clones, 80% to 90% of them singletons. Source material: PBMCs or T cells enriched from blood (not recorded which). These receptors originate from a woman under 40 who had recovered from COVID-19.

As DNA, the CDR3 is TGTGCCAGCAGTTACAACCCCAGGGCCTGGCCCAACACTGAAGCTTTCTTT. It encodes CASSYNPRAWPNTEAFF. This chain connects TRBV6-2 or TRBV6-3 to TRBJ1-1; maybe TRBD1 (5 bases). The CDR3 is made up of 17 amino acids. The ends were cut back, 2 bases at V and 2 bases at J, with 18 bases in the middle. Germline CDR1 reads MNHEY; CDR2 reads SVGEGT.

The chain links TRBV28 to TRBJ1-2; 9 bases are a match to TRBD1. Losses at the gene ends were 6 bases for V and 4 bases for J; bases not matched to a gene: 6. The CDR3 loop spans 14 amino acids. The germline V gene has CDR1 MDHEN and CDR2 SYDVKM. The CDR3 region has the DNA TGTGCCAGCAGAAGGAGGGGACAGGGCTATGGCTACACCTTC. It specifies CASRRRGQGYGYTF.

This clone was detected only once. The gene calls are TRBV6-5 and TRBJ1-2, with 8 bases aligning to TRBD1. There are 15 residues in the CDR3. CDR1 and CDR2 from the germline V gene are MNHEY and SVGAGI. J gave up 4 bases and V 1 base, and 5 bases lay outside the gene matches. CDR3 residues: CASSYLPGQVYGYTF. CDR3 nucleotide sequence: TGTGCCAGCAGTTACTTGCCGGGACAGGTCTATGGCTACACCTTC.

This clone has a count of ten or more. The rearrangement links TRBV13 to TRBJ2-1, with a possible D match to TRBD1 (5 bases). Germline V lookup: CDR1 PRHDT, CDR2 FYEKMQ (reference sequence). The CDR3 is 16 amino acids. Trimming cost V 5 bases and J 5 bases, with 19 bases left between them. CDR3 region: CASSVGMGPGDNEQFF. The CDR3, as DNA: TGTGCCAGCAGCGTCGGTATGGGGCCTGGTGACAATGAGCAGTTCTTC.

This clone was counted a few times. The J gene is TRBJ1-1, the V gene TRBV6-5; 7 bases align to TRBD1. V lost 6 bases to trimming and J lost 1 base; unmatched junction nucleotides: 8. Germline lookup yields CDR1 MNHEY and CDR2 SVGAGI. This CDR3 is built from 15 residues. The CDR3 region has the DNA TGTGCCAGCAGACTGCAGGGACAGTCGAACACTGAAGCTTTCTTT. Protein: CASRLQGQSNTEAFF.

The rearrangement uses TRBV6-5 and TRBJ1-6; D is possibly TRBD1 (5 bases). CDR3 length equals 12 residues. V was clipped by 6 bases and J by 14 bases, with 14 bases between them. Germline V gene sequence: CDR1 MNHEY, CDR2 SVGAGI. The CDR3 reads CASSATVLTLHF. Here the CDR3 DNA reads TGTGCCAGCAGCGCGACAGTTCTTACCCTCCACTTT.

The CDR3 nucleotides read TGTGCCAGCAGCTTAATCGGGAATGAGCAGTTCTTC. Translation gives CASSLIGNEQFF. The J gene is TRBJ2-1, the V gene TRBV7-3; D ambiguous. Germline values: CDR1 SGHTA, CDR2 FQGTGA. This CDR3 is 12 amino acids long. V lost 1 base and J lost 7, with 5 bases in between.

The J gene is TRBJ2-1, the V gene TRBV2, with a possible D match to TRBD2 (5 bases). The CDR3 is made up of 15 amino acids. V shed 6 bases and J shed 8 bases, with 20 bases lying between them. CDR1 and CDR2 (germline): SNHLY, FYNNEI. This CDR3 is CASRWQAQKRDEQFF. As DNA, the CDR3 is TGTGCCAGCAGATGGCAGGCCCAGAAGAGGGATGAGCAGTTCTTC.

The chain is built from TRBV28 and TRBJ1-1; no clear D. The CDR3 length is 12 residues. The germline CDR1 and CDR2 sequences are MDHEN and SYDVKM. V was shortened by 7 bases and J by 4 bases, with 10 bases between the two germline ends. CDR3 nucleotides: TGTGCCAGCAACGAACGGGGCACTGAAGCTTTCTTT. This sequence encodes CASNERGTEAFF.

CDR3 coding DNA: TGTGCCAGCTCTGACAGGGCCGGGCAGCCCCAGCATTTT. It codes for CASSDRAGQPQHF. The J gene is TRBJ1-5, the V gene TRBV27, with 7 positions matching TRBD1. J was trimmed by 7 bases and V by 8 bases; bases with no gene match: 8. Per germline, CDR1 MNHEY and CDR2 SMNVEV (reference sequence). This CDR3 comprises 13 residues.

There are a few counts of this clone. The V gene is TRBV3-1 (or the pseudogene TRBV3-2), the J gene TRBJ2-2; 9 bases fit TRBD1. The V gene end was trimmed by 3 bases and the J gene end by 5 bases; junction bases not matched to a gene: 16. This CDR3 is 19 amino acids long. The germline V gene encodes CDR1 LGHDT and CDR2 YNNKEL (reference sequence). The CDR3 reads CASSHFRQDRGLETGELFF. The CDR3 DNA is TGTGCCAGCAGCCACTTCAGGCAGGACAGGGGTCTTGAAACCGGGGAGCTGTTTTTT.

This clone was recorded once. The chain couples TRBV19 to TRBJ2-5; TRBD2 agrees at 8 bases. With 5 bases clipped from V and 5 bases from J, the junction kept 13 bases outside the gene matches. The CDR3 runs 16 residues. Germline CDR1 and CDR2: LNHDA and SQIVND (reference sequence). CDR3 loop: CASSLLRGGVKETQYF. In DNA, the CDR3 is TGTGCCAGTAGTCTTCTACGGGGGGGCGTCAAGGAGACCCAGTACTTC.

The chain carries TRBV10-3 and TRBJ1-1; D is ambiguous. V was cut by 6 bases and J by 4 bases, with 12 bases left in between. Germline V gene data show CDR1 as ENHRY and CDR2 as SYGVKD. The CDR3 is 13 amino acids. The CDR3, as DNA: TGTGCCATCAGGTTGACGGCGGGCACTGAAGCTTTCTTT. Its translation: CAIRLTAGTEAFF.

The chain joins TRBV19 to TRBJ1-5; D gene uncertain. The V gene lost 3 bases and the J gene lost 4 bases, with 10 bases spanning the gap. The CDR3 runs to 14 residues. CDR1 and CDR2 from the germline V gene are LNHDA and SQIVND (reference sequence). This CDR3 is CASSILRENQPQHF. The CDR3 DNA reads TGTGCCAGTAGTATCCTGAGGGAGAATCAGCCCCAGCATTTT.

CDR3 sequence reads: CATIGDYRDTEAFF. The CDR3 nucleotides are TGTGCCACCATAGGGGACTACAGGGACACTGAAGCTTTCTTT. The gene calls are TRBV19 and TRBJ1-1, with D perhaps TRBD1 (6 bases). CDR1 is LNHDA, CDR2 SQIVND, per germline (reference sequence). Trimming removed 10 bases at V and 3 bases at J, with 18 bases between. This CDR3 comprises 14 residues.

V is TRBV4-3 and J is TRBJ2-7, with D possibly being TRBD1 (5 bases). V lost 1 base, J lost 2 bases, and 15 bases lay in between. CDR1 is LGHNA and CDR2 is YSLEER in the germline V gene. There are 16 residues in the CDR3. The CDR3 region has the DNA TGCGCCAGCAGCCAAGTTTACGGGCAGGGTCCCTACGAGCAGTACTTC. Translation gives CASSQVYGQGPYEQYF.

The chain is built from TRBV6-5 and TRBJ1-5; D might be TRBD1 (5 bases). From germline, CDR1 is MNHEY and CDR2 SVGAGI. Trimming pared 7 bases from V and 7 bases from J, leaving 14 bases between. CDR3 length equals 13 residues. DNA of the CDR3: TGTGCCAGCACGGAGGGGAATTGGCAGCCCCAGCATTTT. It translates to CASTEGNWQPQHF.

Points on this clone: Other DNA sequences in the sample encode the same CDR3. The J gene is TRBJ1-2, the V gene TRBV19, with D possibly being TRBD1 (5 bases). CDR1 and CDR2 (germline): LNHDA, SQIVND (reference sequence). CDR3 size: 13 residues. Trimming pared 0 bases from V and 3 bases from J, leaving 5 bases between. The CDR3 nucleotides are TGTGCCAGTAGTATAGACAGGGACTATGGCTACACCTTC. Residues: CASSIDRDYGYTF.

The chain couples TRBV6-5 to TRBJ1-3; maybe TRBD1 (5 bases). This CDR3 comprises 13 residues. Germline V CDR1 and CDR2: MNHEY, SVGAGI. V was cut by 5 bases and J by 10 bases, with 15 bases left in between. The CDR3 spells CASSPLSGGTIYF. The DNA for the CDR3 is TGTGCCAGCAGTCCCCTATCGGGGGGGACCATATATTTT.

A few counts support this clone. J is TRBJ1-2 and V is TRBV19, with 7 bases identical to TRBD1. Germline V gene sequence: CDR1 LNHDA, CDR2 SQIVND (reference sequence). This CDR3 is built from 15 residues. V was pared by 5 bases and J by 2 bases, with 8 bases of the junction left unmatched. The CDR3 loop reads CASSPSRDSNYGYTF. The CDR3 DNA is TGTGCCAGTAGTCCTAGCCGGGACAGCAACTATGGCTACACCTTC.

The gene calls are TRBV7-6 and TRBJ2-3; 7 bases are a match to TRBD1. Germline V gives CDR1 SGHVS, CDR2 FNYEAQ. The CDR3 contains 15 residues. The ends lost 2 bases at V and 0 bases at J; junction bases unmatched: 2. CDR3 sequence (DNA): TGTGCCAGCAGCTTAACAGGGGCTAGCACAGATACGCAGTATTTT. This encodes CASSLTGASTDTQYF.

This chain joins TRBV5-5 and TRBJ1-6, with D perhaps matching TRBD1 (5 bases). Germline V gives CDR1 SGHKS, CDR2 YYEKEE (reference sequence). This CDR3 is built from 15 residues. The V and J ends lost 1 base and 5 bases respectively, with 10 bases between them. The CDR3, as DNA: TGTGCCAGCAGCTTGTTGACAGACCATAATTCACCCCTCCACTTT. Protein sequence: CASSLLTDHNSPLHF.

The chain combines TRBV2 with TRBJ2-3; TRBD1 is a possible D gene (5 bases). The CDR3 runs 15 residues. The germline V and J ends were trimmed by 2 bases and 2 bases, with 11 bases remaining between them. Germline CDR1 SNHLY, CDR2 FYNNEI. CDR3 DNA sequence: TGTGCCAGCAGTGAAAGGGGTGACCACACAGATACGCAGTATTTT. This translates into CASSERGDHTDTQYF.

The chain joins TRBV27 to TRBJ2-1, with D maybe TRBD2 (6 bases). The CDR3 contains 17 residues. V lost 5 bases and J 4 bases, leaving 21 bases between the germline ends. CDR1 and CDR2 from the germline V gene are MNHEY and SMNVEV (reference sequence). CDR3 sequence: CASSPGTGSPPYNEQFF. Here the CDR3 DNA reads TGTGCCAGCAGTCCAGGGACTGGCTCCCCCCCTTACAATGAGCAGTTCTTC.

The chain combines TRBV2 with TRBJ1-1; 8 bases agree with TRBD1. Per the germline V gene, CDR1 is SNHLY and CDR2 is FYNNEI. The CDR3 runs 15 residues. Losses at the gene ends were 7 bases for V and 1 base for J; bases not matched to a gene: 8. CDR3 DNA: TGTGCCAGCACTGCCGATGGACAGGGGAACACTGAAGCTTTCTTT. It translates to CASTADGQGNTEAFF.

This clone occurred once. The chain recombines TRBV2 with TRBJ1-1; a possible D gene is TRBD1 (6 bases). V shed 6 bases and J shed 5 bases, with 16 bases lying between them. Germline CDR1 is SNHLY and CDR2 is FYNNEI. This CDR3 contains 14 residues. CDR3 sequence: CASRVEQGGTEAFF. CDR3 nucleotide sequence: TGTGCCAGCAGGGTGGAACAGGGAGGGACTGAAGCTTTCTTT.

The chain joins TRBV20-1 to TRBJ2-3; possible D gene TRBD1, 6 bases. Trimming pared 6 bases from V and 9 bases from J, leaving 10 bases between. CDR1 and CDR2 (germline): DFQATT, SNEGSKA (reference sequence). The CDR3 length is 10 residues. The CDR3 here is CSAGGDTQYF. As DNA, the CDR3 is TGCAGTGCAGGGGGTGACACGCAGTATTTT.

This clone was recorded a few times. The J gene is TRBJ1-5, the V gene TRBV18, with TRBD1 as a possible D gene (5 bases). Trimming removed 3 bases at V and 5 bases at J, with 11 bases between. The CDR3 is 14 residues long. Germline loops: CDR1 KGHSH, CDR2 LQKENI. The CDR3 spells CASSPSGDYQPQHF. In nucleotides, the CDR3 is TGTGCCAGCTCACCTTCGGGGGACTATCAGCCCCAGCATTTT.

In this sample, this clone turned up once. V usage is TRBV19 and J usage is TRBJ1-2, with D possibly TRBD1 on 5 matching bases. V shed 3 bases and J shed 7 bases, with 15 bases lying between them. The germline V gene encodes CDR1 LNHDA and CDR2 SQIVND (reference sequence). CDR3 length equals 14 residues. DNA of the CDR3: TGTGCCAGTAGTATTGGAGGGGCGTTGAGTGGCTACACCTTC. Translated: CASSIGGALSGYTF.

The chain combines TRBV5-4 with TRBJ1-6; D may be TRBD1 (6 bases). The CDR3 covers 16 residues. CDR1 is SGHNT, CDR2 YYREEE, per germline (reference sequence). The germline V and J ends were trimmed by 4 bases and 0 bases, with 11 bases remaining between them. CDR3 DNA sequence: TGTGCCAGCAGCGCCGTAGGGGGCTCCTATAATTCACCCCTCCACTTT. Protein sequence: CASSAVGGSYNSPLHF.